A single count supports the clone carrying this T cell receptor (beta chain). No antigen is known for it. Treatment noted: over 15 received Ad26.COV2.S at low or high dose, single or two shots; about 5 received placebo; per-sample allocation not given. Collection of the samples took place on day 63 after the first injection of vaccine or placebo. Germline loops: CDR1 SGHDN, CDR2 FVKESK. The CDR3 spans 17 residues. The V end was cut by 5 bases, the J end by 1 base, with 19 bases between. The data were produced by immunoSEQ multiplex PCR, yet TCRdb's version contains in-frame clones alone and is incomplete. The repertoire holds just under 250,000 clones, 70% to 90% seen once, with around 11% in the top ten. The source of the sample is a study of Ad26.COV2.S vaccination and SARS-CoV-2 variants. In the study overall: Donor was in the COV1001 Ad26.COV2.S trial arm. Participants got Ad26.COV2.S intramuscularly, once or twice 56 days apart.

Notes on the study in general: Possible underestimation of total T cell responses by the TCR breadth and depth analyses was noted.

The material sequenced was peripheral blood, taken in a trial of Ad26.COV2.S vaccine versus placebo. This clonotype was obtained from a person aged 18 to 65 who received the Ad26.COV2.S COVID-19 vaccine or a placebo. J is TRBJ2-3 and V is TRBV14; D tentatively fits TRBD1 or TRBD2 (5 bases each). CDR3 bases: TGTGCCAGCAGCAAAGCACTAGGGGTCGCTCGCACAGATACGCAGTATTTT. Protein sequence: CASSKALGVARTDTQYF.